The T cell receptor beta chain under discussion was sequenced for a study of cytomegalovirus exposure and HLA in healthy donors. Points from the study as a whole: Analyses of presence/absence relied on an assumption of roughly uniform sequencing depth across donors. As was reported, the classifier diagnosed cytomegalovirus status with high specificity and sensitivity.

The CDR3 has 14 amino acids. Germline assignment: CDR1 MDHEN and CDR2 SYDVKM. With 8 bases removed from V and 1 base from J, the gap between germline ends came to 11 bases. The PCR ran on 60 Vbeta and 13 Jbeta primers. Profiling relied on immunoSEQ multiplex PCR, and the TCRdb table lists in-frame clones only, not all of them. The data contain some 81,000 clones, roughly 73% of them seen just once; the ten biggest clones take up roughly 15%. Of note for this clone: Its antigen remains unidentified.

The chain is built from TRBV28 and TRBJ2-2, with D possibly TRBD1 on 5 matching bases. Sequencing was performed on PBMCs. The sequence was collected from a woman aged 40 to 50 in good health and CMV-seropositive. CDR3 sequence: CASSRTQNTGELFF. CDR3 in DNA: TGTGCCAGCTCAAGGACACAGAACACCGGGGAGCTGTTTTTT.